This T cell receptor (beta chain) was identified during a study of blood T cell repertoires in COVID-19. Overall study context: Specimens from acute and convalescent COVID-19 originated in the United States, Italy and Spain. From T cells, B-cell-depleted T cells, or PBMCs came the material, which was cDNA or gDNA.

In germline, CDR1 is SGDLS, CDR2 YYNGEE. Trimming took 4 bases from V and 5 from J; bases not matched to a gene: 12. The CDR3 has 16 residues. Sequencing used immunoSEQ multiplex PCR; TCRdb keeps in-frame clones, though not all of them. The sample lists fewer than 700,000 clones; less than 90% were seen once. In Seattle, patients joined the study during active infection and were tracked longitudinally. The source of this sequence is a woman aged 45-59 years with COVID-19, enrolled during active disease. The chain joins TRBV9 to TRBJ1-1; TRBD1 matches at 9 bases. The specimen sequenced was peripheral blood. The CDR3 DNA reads TGTGCCAGCAGCTCCGGGACAGGGAACGGTGGGACTGAAGCTTTCTTT. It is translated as CASSSGTGNGGTEAFF.